These 18 T cell receptor beta chains came from one sample sequenced in a study of radiation and T cells in renal cell carcinoma. Only in-frame clones appear in the TCRdb table, and some are missing; sequencing was by immunoSEQ multiplex PCR. This repertoire shows nearly 20,000 clones, approximately 60% found once; its top ten account for under 15%. Treatment specified: 15 Gy SBRT to primary tumor, nephrectomy 4 weeks later. The sample consisted of tumor tissue, taken from a patient whose treatment included radiotherapy and nephrectomy. Receptors originate from a woman aged 70 to 79 with renal cell carcinoma.

CDR3 nucleotides: TGCAGCGTTGAAGATCATACGGCCGAGCAGTACTTC. Its translation is CSVEDHTAEQYF. The chain couples TRBV29-1 to TRBJ2-5; no clear D. The J call may be faulty, since TRBJ2-7 better matches the DNA end. The CDR3 runs to 12 residues. Germline V CDR1 and CDR2: SQVTM, ANQGSEA.

This clone has more than one count but fewer than ten. The chain carries TRBV21-1 and TRBJ2-2; whether TRBD1, the table's D call, matches the DNA was not checked. TRBV21-1 is a pseudogene segment. The CDR3 has 18 residues. The CDR3 bases are TGTGCCAGCAGCAAAGGGTGGACAGGGTTACCGAACACCGGGGAGCTGTTTTTT. This sequence encodes CASSKGWTGLPNTGELFF.

The chain joins TRBV7-8 to TRBJ2-3; possible D gene TRBD2, 6 bases. The germline gives CDR1 SGHVS, CDR2 FQNEAQ. This CDR3 spans 15 amino acids. Between the trimmed V and J ends, which lost 5 bases and 0 bases, there was a span of 12 bases. This chain's CDR3 is CASSRLGTSTDTQYF. The CDR3 nucleotides read TGTGCCAGCAGCAGACTAGGTACTAGCACAGATACGCAGTATTTT.

The J gene is TRBJ2-7, the V gene TRBV6-5; a possible D gene is TRBD1 (6 bases). CDR1 is MNHEY and CDR2 is SVGAGI in the germline V gene. V gave up 6 bases and J gave up 2 bases, with 11 bases separating them. This CDR3 has 13 residues. CDR3 amino acids: CASSPGVTYEQYF. As DNA, the CDR3 is TGTGCCAGCAGCCCAGGGGTCACCTACGAGCAGTACTTC.

The rearrangement links TRBV9 to TRBJ1-1; D possibly corresponds to TRBD1 (6 bases). The CDR3 extends over 12 amino acids. Trimming took off 3 bases at V and 4 bases at J, with 7 bases between the two ends. Germline loops: CDR1 SGDLS, CDR2 YYNGEE. The CDR3 here is CASSGGGTEAFF. In DNA form, the CDR3 reads TGTGCCAGCAGCGGAGGGGGCACTGAAGCTTTCTTT.

Only one count was recorded for this clone. The J gene is TRBJ2-3, the V gene TRBV6-4; TRBD1 aligns across 8 bases. Losses at the gene ends were 2 bases for V and 4 bases for J; bases not matched to a gene: 2. This CDR3 spans 14 amino acids. Germline lookup yields CDR1 MRHNA and CDR2 SNTAGT. CDR3 DNA: TGTGCCAGCAGTGACCTACAGGGGGCAGATACGCAGTATTTT. Amino acid sequence: CASSDLQGADTQYF.

The chain recombines TRBV27 with TRBJ1-1, with D unclear. With 6 bases removed from V and 2 bases from J, the gap between germline ends came to 19 bases. The germline gives CDR1 MNHEY, CDR2 SMNVEV (reference sequence). The CDR3 extends over 16 amino acids. The CDR3 loop reads CASRELGRNQNTEAFF. Written as DNA, the CDR3 is TGTGCCAGCAGGGAGTTGGGCCGTAACCAAAACACTGAAGCTTTCTTT.

The chain couples TRBV11-2 to TRBJ2-2; no reliable D call. CDR3 size: 15 residues. Trimming stripped 3 bases from V and 1 base from J, with 9 bases between. Germline values: CDR1 SGHAT, CDR2 FQNNGV. The chain's CDR3 is CASSLAQMNTGELFF. The CDR3 DNA is TGTGCCAGCAGCTTGGCACAGATGAACACCGGGGAGCTGTTTTTT.

Concerning this clone itself: One end of the junction does not line up with germline, which may come from a read error. The chain has TRBV10-3 and TRBJ1-5; TRBD1 is a possible D gene (6 bases). CDR3 size: 15 residues. The germline V gene encodes CDR1 ENHRY and CDR2 SYGVKD. CDR3 sequence (DNA): TGTGCCAGCAGTTACGGAGGGGACAACAATCAGCCCCAGCATTTT. Protein sequence: CASSYGGDNNQPQHF.

The count of this clone is one. This rearrangement joins TRBV5-4 to TRBJ2-7; TRBD1 matches 8 bases. Germline assignment: CDR1 SGHNT and CDR2 YYREEE (reference sequence). The CDR3 totals 12 residues. V shed 7 bases and J 6 bases; nucleotides not matched to a gene: 6. CDR3 sequence: CASSGQGLEQYF. The CDR3 region has the DNA TGTGCCAGCTCCGGACAGGGCCTCGAGCAGTACTTC. Complete variable domain (other parts from reference TRBV5-4 and TRBJ2-7): ETGVTQSPTHLIKTRGQQVTLRCSSQSGHNTVSWYQQALGQGPQFIFQYYREEENGRGNFPPRFSGLQFPNYSSELNVNALELDDSALYLCASSGQGLEQYFGPGTRLTVT.

The chain has TRBV6-1 and TRBJ1-4; 9 positions agree with TRBD1. Germline V gives CDR1 MNHNS, CDR2 SASEGT. With 1 base clipped from V and 8 bases from J, the junction kept 8 bases outside the gene matches. This CDR3 spans 16 amino acids. In nucleotides, the CDR3 is TGTGCCAGCAGTGAAGGGCTTGGGACAGGGCAGGAAAAACTGTTTTTT. Its translation: CASSEGLGTGQEKLFF.

The chain recombines TRBV4-2 with TRBJ2-3; TRBD2 agrees at 12 bases. Germline V CDR1 and CDR2: LGHNA, YNFKEQ. The length of the CDR3 is 17 residues. The J segment lost 3 bases and the V segment lost 4 bases, leaving 8 bases of the junction unmatched. As DNA, the CDR3 is TGTGCCAGCAGCCTCTCGCCTAGCGGGGGGGTGACAGATACGCAGTATTTT. Its translation is CASSLSPSGGVTDTQYF.

V is TRBV6-4 and J is TRBJ2-3, with D possibly matching TRBD2 (7 bases). The CDR3 runs 15 residues. V lost 4 bases to trimming and J lost 0 bases, with 11 bases between them. Per the germline V gene, CDR1 is MRHNA and CDR2 is SNTAGT. The CDR3 sequence is CASSVAGASTDTQYF. As DNA, the CDR3 is TGTGCCAGCAGTGTCGCGGGGGCCAGCACAGATACGCAGTATTTT.

This clone was observed a handful of times. The chain uses TRBV5-1 and TRBJ2-1; a possible D gene is TRBD1 (6 bases). V was clipped by 2 bases and J by 6 bases, with 9 bases between them. The CDR3 is made up of 13 amino acids. Per the germline V gene, CDR1 is SGHRS and CDR2 is YFSETQ. The CDR3 here is CASSLVQGNEQFF. DNA of the CDR3: TGCGCCAGCAGCTTAGTACAGGGCAATGAGCAGTTCTTC.

The chain is built from TRBV5-1 and TRBJ2-1; 12 bases agree with TRBD2. The germline gives CDR1 SGHRS, CDR2 YFSETQ. The CDR3 runs to 15 residues. With V trimmed by 2 bases and J by 8 bases, 5 bases remained unmatched. This chain's CDR3 is CASSLLAGGSHEQFF. The DNA for the CDR3 is TGCGCCAGCAGCTTACTAGCGGGGGGTTCCCATGAGCAGTTCTTC.

The V and J genes are TRBV7-9 and TRBJ2-7; no firm D call. V was pared by 1 base and J by 1 base, with 14 bases between. Germline V gene lookup returns CDR1 SEHNR and CDR2 FQNEAQ (reference sequence). This CDR3 contains 16 residues. The chain's CDR3 is CASSLGSIEQSYEQYF. CDR3 in DNA: TGTGCCAGCAGCTTAGGGTCGATAGAGCAATCCTACGAGCAGTACTTC. Variable domain in full (rest from reference TRBV7-9 and TRBJ2-7): DTGVSQNPRHKITKRGQNVTFRCDPISEHNRLYWYRQTLGQGPEFLTYFQNEAQLEKSRLLSDRFSAERPKGSFSTLEIQRTEQGDSAMYLCASSLGSIEQSYEQYFGPGTRLTVT.

The rearrangement joins TRBV4-2 to TRBJ2-3; unclear D gene. The CDR3 covers 15 residues. Per germline, CDR1 LGHNA and CDR2 YNFKEQ. Trimming pared 4 bases from V and 0 bases from J, leaving 11 bases between. The CDR3 loop reads CASSPTEISTDTQYF. The DNA for the CDR3 is TGTGCCAGCAGCCCCACAGAGATAAGCACAGATACGCAGTATTTT.

The chain has TRBV7-2 and TRBJ2-4; 8 bases are a match to TRBD2. The CDR3 covers 15 residues. J was trimmed by 4 bases and V by 4 bases; bases with no gene match: 6. The germline gives CDR1 SGHTA, CDR2 FQGNSA. For the CDR3, the DNA is TGTGCCAGCAGCTCCCGCACTAGCGGAAAAAACATTCAGTACTTC. This sequence encodes CASSSRTSGKNIQYF.